The rows below give T cell receptor beta chains drawn from one sample of a study of cytomegalovirus exposure and HLA in healthy donors. Some clones are missing from TCRdb's copy, which holds only in-frame ones; the method was immunoSEQ multiplex PCR. The profile shows about 170,000 clones, roughly 80% of them singletons. Sequenced sample: PBMCs. Receptor source: a woman younger than 35 in good health and CMV-seronegative. Each CDR3 is given with its conserved first and last residue. The D gene is left open where the match is weak. Size is stated for part of the rows, as once, few or many counts, or as a class when the clone is expanded.

J: TRBJ1-3; size: few; D: TRBD1; length: 15; V: TRBV6-6; CDR3: CATCNTGQPGNTIYF; DNA: TGTGCCACCTGTAATACGGGACAGCCTGGAAACACCATATATTTT
J: TRBJ2-3; size: -; D: TRBD2; length: 16; V: TRBV4-2; CDR3: CASSSHPSGVGDTQYF; DNA: TGTGCCAGCAGCTCTCATCCTAGCGGGGTGGGGGATACGCAGTATTTT
J: TRBJ2-1; size: once; D: TRBD2; length: 16; V: TRBV18; CDR3: CASSKGTSGSYNEQFF; DNA: TGTGCCAGCTCGAAGGGGACTAGCGGGAGCTACAATGAGCAGTTCTTC
J: TRBJ2-7; size: few; D: TRBD1; length: 14; V: TRBV7-9; CDR3: CASSFGTGTYEQYF; DNA: TGTGCCAGCAGCTTTGGGACAGGGACCTACGAGCAGTACTTC
J: TRBJ2-7; size: -; D: TRBD1; length: 15; V: TRBV7-9; CDR3: CASSVYGQGAYEQYF; DNA: TGTGCCAGCAGCGTATACGGACAGGGGGCCTACGAGCAGTACTTC
J: TRBJ2-3; size: -; D: TRBD2; length: 16; V: TRBV11-2; CDR3: CASSFLSGGRTDTQYF; DNA: TGTGCCAGCAGCTTTCTTTCGGGGGGAAGGACAGATACGCAGTATTTT
J: TRBJ2-7; size: -; D: TRBD2; length: 14; V: TRBV19; CDR3: CASSMAGAAYEQYF; DNA: TGTGCCAGTAGTATGGCGGGAGCAGCCTACGAGCAGTACTTC
J: TRBJ2-3; size: once; D: -; length: 14; V: TRBV28; CDR3: CASSFLLLRDTQYF; DNA: TGTGCCAGCAGTTTCTTACTTCTGAGAGATACGCAGTATTTT
J: TRBJ2-7; size: -; D: TRBD1; length: 15; V: TRBV27; CDR3: CASSSLGTGTYEQYF; DNA: TGTGCCAGCAGTTCTCTCGGGACAGGGACCTACGAGCAGTACTTC
J: TRBJ2-7; size: -; D: TRBD1; length: 16; V: TRBV5-6; CDR3: CASSRGPTGGYYEQYF; DNA: TGTGCCAGCAGCAGGGGCCCGACAGGGGGATACTACGAGCAGTACTTC
J: TRBJ1-4; size: -; D: TRBD1; length: 15; V: TRBV7-9; CDR3: CASSWDRGRGEKLFF; DNA: TGTGCCAGCAGCTGGGACAGGGGGCGAGGTGAAAAACTGTTTTTT
J: TRBJ1-1; size: -; D: TRBD1; length: 11; V: TRBV20-1; CDR3: CSATDRAEAFF; DNA: TGCAGTGCTACCGACAGGGCTGAAGCTTTCTTT
J: TRBJ2-7; size: -; D: TRBD2; length: 12; V: TRBV28; CDR3: CASRGGVYEQYF; DNA: TGTGCCAGCAGGGGAGGGGTCTACGAGCAGTACTTC
J: TRBJ2-3; size: -; D: TRBD2; length: 16; V: TRBV5-5; CDR3: CASSTRREGKTDTQYF; DNA: TGTGCCAGCAGCACCCGCAGGGAGGGAAAAACAGATACGCAGTATTTT
J: TRBJ2-1; size: few; D: -; length: 15; V: TRBV5-6; CDR3: CASSLYGSSYNEQFF; DNA: TGTGCCAGCAGCTTGTACGGGAGCTCCTACAATGAGCAGTTCTTC
J: TRBJ2-3; size: few; D: -; length: 16; V: TRBV2; CDR3: CASKQLASKGTDTQYF; DNA: TGTGCCAGCAAGCAACTAGCTTCCAAAGGGACAGATACGCAGTATTTT
J: TRBJ1-4; size: -; D: -; length: 18; V: TRBV5-1; CDR3: CASRMGLTTGSTNEKLFF; DNA: TGCGCCAGCAGAATGGGACTTACTACAGGCTCAACTAATGAAAAACTGTTTTTT
J: TRBJ1-1; size: -; D: -; length: 15; V: TRBV7-8; CDR3: CASSSNRVTNTEAFF; DNA: TGTGCCAGCAGCAGCAACAGGGTGACGAACACTGAAGCTTTCTTT
J: TRBJ2-3; size: -; D: TRBD1; length: 15; V: TRBV7-2; CDR3: CASSPSRGQTDTQYF; DNA: TGTGCCAGCAGCCCCAGCAGGGGACAGACAGATACGCAGTATTTT
J: TRBJ2-5; size: -; D: TRBD1; length: 13; V: TRBV5-4; CDR3: CASTSGQAATQYF; DNA: TGTGCCAGCACGTCCGGACAGGCGGCGACCCAGTACTTC
J: TRBJ1-2; size: -; D: -; length: 13; V: TRBV5-1; CDR3: CASSLAGGGGYTF; DNA: TGCGCCAGCAGCTTGGCCGGGGGTGGGGGCTACACCTTC
J: TRBJ2-3; size: -; D: -; length: 11; V: TRBV6-5; CDR3: CASSTTRYLYF; DNA: TGTGCCAGCAGTACCACTAGGTATCTGTATTTT
J: TRBJ2-7; size: -; D: TRBD1; length: 14; V: TRBV15; CDR3: CATSVGQGAYEQYF; DNA: TGTGCCACCAGCGTGGGACAGGGGGCCTACGAGCAGTACTTC
J: TRBJ2-5; size: few; D: TRBD1; length: 14; V: TRBV4-1; CDR3: CASSTTGRKETQYF; DNA: TGCGCCAGCAGCACGACAGGGCGAAAAGAGACCCAGTACTTC
J: TRBJ2-3; size: -; D: TRBD2; length: 16; V: TRBV9; CDR3: CASSLTRAGERDTQYF; DNA: TGTGCCAGCAGCCTAACTCGGGCGGGAGAACGAGATACGCAGTATTTT
J: TRBJ1-2; size: -; D: -; length: 14; V: TRBV12-5; CDR3: CASVADSLNYGYTF; DNA: TGTGCTAGTGTTGCGGACAGCCTCAACTATGGCTACACCTTC
J: TRBJ2-1; size: -; D: -; length: 15; V: TRBV19; CDR3: CASSFRRQQYNEQFF; DNA: TGTGCCAGTAGTTTTCGGCGACAGCAATACAATGAGCAGTTCTTC
J: TRBJ2-7; size: -; D: -; length: 16; V: TRBV5-6; CDR3: CASSEKGEYDVFKQYF; DNA: TGTGCCAGCAGCGAAAAGGGAGAGTACGACGTTTTCAAGCAGTACTTC
J: TRBJ1-6; size: -; D: TRBD1; length: 13; V: TRBV30; CDR3: CAWSDRGGSPLHF; DNA: TGTGCCTGGAGTGACAGGGGGGGTTCACCCCTCCACTTT
J: TRBJ2-1; size: -; D: TRBD2; length: 11; V: TRBV30; CDR3: CARTTGTSRFF; DNA: TGTGCCAGAACAACCGGGACTAGCAGGTTCTTC
J: TRBJ2-1; size: -; D: TRBD2; length: 15; V: TRBV28; CDR3: CASSFEAGGQDEQFF; DNA: TGTGCCAGCAGTTTTGAAGCGGGAGGGCAGGATGAGCAGTTCTTC
J: TRBJ1-2; size: -; D: TRBD1; length: 14; V: TRBV7-9; CDR3: CASSSAGGTYGYTF; DNA: TGTGCCAGCAGCTCGGCAGGGGGCACCTATGGCTACACCTTC
J: TRBJ2-1; size: -; D: -; length: 15; V: TRBV6-5; CDR3: CASSYALQHYNEQFF; DNA: TGTGCCAGCAGTTACGCCCTGCAACACTACAATGAGCAGTTCTTC
J: TRBJ1-4; size: -; D: -; length: 15; V: TRBV2; CDR3: CASSSKGVRGEKLFF; DNA: TGTGCCAGCAGCTCCAAAGGGGTGCGGGGGGAAAAACTGTTTTTT
J: TRBJ2-1; size: -; D: -; length: 15; V: TRBV5-6; CDR3: CASSLGGETYNEQFF; DNA: TGTGCCAGCAGCTTAGGGGGGGAAACCTACAATGAGCAGTTCTTC
J: TRBJ2-3; size: few; D: -; length: 16; V: TRBV21-1; CDR3: CASSPPGGRGPDTQYF; DNA: TGTGCCAGCAGCCCCCCTGGGGGGAGAGGGCCAGATACGCAGTATTTT
J: TRBJ1-5; size: -; D: -; length: 14; V: TRBV2; CDR3: CASREKHSNQPQHF; DNA: TGTGCCAGCAGAGAAAAACATAGCAATCAGCCCCAGCATTTT
J: TRBJ1-2; size: -; D: TRBD1; length: 14; V: TRBV28; CDR3: CASSPPGQGYGYTF; DNA: TGTGCCAGCAGTCCTCCGGGACAGGGTTATGGCTACACCTTC
J: TRBJ2-2; size: -; D: -; length: 13; V: TRBV5-1; CDR3: CASSMDSFGELFF; DNA: TGCGCCAGCTCGATGGACAGCTTCGGGGAGCTGTTTTTT
J: TRBJ1-5; size: -; D: TRBD1; length: 15; V: TRBV5-1; CDR3: CASSLEGTVNQPQHF; DNA: TGCGCCAGCAGCTTGGAGGGGACAGTCAATCAGCCCCAGCATTTT
J: TRBJ2-3; size: -; D: -; length: 16; V: TRBV28; CDR3: CASNNPGVPSTDTQYF; DNA: TGTGCCAGCAACAATCCCGGAGTACCTAGCACAGATACGCAGTATTTT
J: TRBJ2-1; size: -; D: TRBD2; length: 16; V: TRBV28; CDR3: CASSYAGTSGANEQFF; DNA: TGTGCCAGCAGTTACGCCGGGACTAGCGGGGCTAATGAGCAGTTCTTC
J: TRBJ1-5; size: -; D: -; length: 14; V: TRBV19; CDR3: CASRELGGGQPQHF; DNA: TGTGCCAGTAGAGAGTTAGGAGGAGGTCAGCCCCAGCATTTT
J: TRBJ1-2; size: -; D: TRBD1; length: 14; V: TRBV28; CDR3: CASSSGTGGYGYTF; DNA: TGTGCCAGCAGCTCCGGGACAGGGGGCTATGGCTACACCTTC
J: TRBJ1-5; size: once; D: -; length: 14; V: TRBV27; CDR3: CASSSGLGNQPQHF; DNA: TGTGCCAGCAGTTCCGGACTCGGCAATCAGCCCCAGCATTTT
J: TRBJ1-2; size: once; D: -; length: 14; V: TRBV5-3; CDR3: CARRPDRNNYGYTF; DNA: TGTGCCAGAAGACCTGACAGGAATAACTATGGCTACACCTTC
J: TRBJ2-2; size: -; D: TRBD2; length: 16; V: TRBV4-1; CDR3: CASSPRRSGKGGELFF; DNA: TGCGCCAGCAGCCCCCGCCGAAGCGGGAAGGGCGGGGAGCTGTTTTTT
J: TRBJ1-1; size: -; D: -; length: 14; V: TRBV5-4; CDR3: CASSFGHENTEAFF; DNA: TGTGCCAGCAGCTTTGGGCACGAGAACACTGAAGCTTTCTTT
J: TRBJ1-4; size: -; D: TRBD1; length: 16; V: TRBV29-1; CDR3: CSVGGQGAPTNEKLFF; DNA: TGCAGCGTAGGCGGACAGGGGGCGCCGACTAATGAAAAACTGTTTTTT
J: TRBJ2-1; size: -; D: -; length: 15; V: TRBV7-9; CDR3: CASSLLGFSYNEQFF; DNA: TGTGCCAGCAGCTTGCTAGGATTCTCCTACAATGAGCAGTTCTTC
J: TRBJ1-4; size: -; D: TRBD1; length: 14; V: TRBV11-2; CDR3: CASSEGTVVKKLFF; DNA: TGTGCCAGCAGCGAGGGGACAGTGGTAAAAAAACTGTTTTTT
J: TRBJ2-3; size: -; D: -; length: 14; V: TRBV28; CDR3: CASSRRVDTDTQYF; DNA: TGTGCCAGCAGTCGCAGGGTTGACACAGATACGCAGTATTTT